The 9 T cell receptor beta chains presented below share a single source sample, sequenced in a study of CXCR3-negative and CXCR3-positive naive CD8 T cells. UMI-labeled 5' RACE yielded the TRB cDNA libraries. TCRdb re-called the 5' RACE reads, yielding one record per CDR3 amino acid sequence without DNA. The sample's table shows some 130,000 distinct CDR3 sequences. Sequencing was performed on naive CXCR3- CD8+ T cells from blood. Subset noted: CD45RO-CCR7+CD27+CD95- naive CD8+ T cells lacking CXCR3 (TNR3-). Every receptor here comes from a human donor in good health. Some clones in this sample may be carry-over from other donors' samples.

This chain connects TRBV6-6 to TRBJ2-5; the TCRdb call, TRBD1, lacks DNA for checking. The V gene's germline CDR1 is MNHNY and CDR2 SVGAGI (reference sequence). The CDR3 consists of 21 residues. CDR3: CATGGWAVPAVSRGSEETQYF.

The V call is TRBV4-3, the J call TRBJ2-1. The CDR3 runs to 15 residues. Germline CDR1 is LGHNA and CDR2 is YSLEER. The chain's CDR3 is CASSQDRASYNEQFF.

The chain couples TRBV19 to TRBJ2-7. From germline, CDR1 is LNHDA and CDR2 SQIVND (reference sequence). The CDR3 is 13 amino acids. The CDR3: CASSWSDFYEQYF.

The chain is built from TRBV12-3 or TRBV12-4 and TRBJ2-1. The CDR3 is 15 amino acids. The CDR3 protein is CASSFSGLSYNEQFF.

This chain uses TRBV28 with TRBJ2-5; with no DNA, the TCRdb D assignment of TRBD1 cannot be verified. This CDR3 is 14 amino acids long. CDR1 and CDR2 (germline): MDHEN, SYDVKM. CDR3 in amino acids: CATRAPTGRETQYF.

The rearrangement joins TRBV6-6 to TRBJ2-7; absent DNA, TCRdb's TRBD1 call cannot be checked. Germline assignment: CDR1 MNHNY and CDR2 SVGAGI (reference sequence). This CDR3 is 15 amino acids long. The CDR3 spells CASSSTGVSSYEQYF.

CDR3: CATSRKTGEEQFF. This sequence joins TRBV15 and TRBJ2-1; TCRdb outputs TRBD1, but without DNA this stays unchecked. Germline values: CDR1 LNHNV, CDR2 YYDKDF (reference sequence). The CDR3 runs 13 residues.

The V call is TRBV29-1, the J call TRBJ1-1. The CDR3 loop spans 12 amino acids. CDR1 and CDR2 (germline): SQVTM, ANQGSEA. CDR3: CSVGRMNTEAFF. The complete variable domain, with remaining parts taken from reference TRBV29-1 and TRBJ1-1, reads SAVISQKPSRDICQRGTSLTIQCQVDSQVTMMFWYRQQPGQSLTLIATANQGSEATYESGFVIDKFPISRPNLTFSTLTVSNMSPEDSSIYLCSVGRMNTEAFFGQGTRLTVV.

The chain is built from TRBV5-1 and TRBJ2-1; TCRdb's assignment of TRBD2 cannot be checked, as there is no DNA. CDR3 length equals 12 residues. Germline CDR1 and CDR2: SGHRS and YFSETQ. The chain's CDR3 is CASSLPGLEQFF.